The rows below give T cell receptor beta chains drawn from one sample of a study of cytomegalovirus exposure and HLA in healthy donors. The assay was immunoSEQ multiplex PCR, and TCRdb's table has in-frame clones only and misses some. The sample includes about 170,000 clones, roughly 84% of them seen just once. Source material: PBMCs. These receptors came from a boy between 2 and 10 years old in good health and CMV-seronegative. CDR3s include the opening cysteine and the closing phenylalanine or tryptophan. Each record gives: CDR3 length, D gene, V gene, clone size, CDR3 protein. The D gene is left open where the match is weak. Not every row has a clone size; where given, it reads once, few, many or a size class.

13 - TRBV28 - CASLIVGADTQYF
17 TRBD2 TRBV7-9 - CSSSPSIQGRGVYEQYF
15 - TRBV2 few CASSESRGIGNTIYF
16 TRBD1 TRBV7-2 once CASSQGLGTGGLEQYF
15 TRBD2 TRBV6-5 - CASRSLGTSGNEQFF
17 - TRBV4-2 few CASSQVEARIDTNEQFF
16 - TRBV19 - CASNWAGRAGDEKLFF
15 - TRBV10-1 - CASSERTRSTGELFF
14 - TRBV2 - CAIRSGGRVHEQYF
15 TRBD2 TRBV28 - CASSPPGTSGYEQYF
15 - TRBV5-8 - CASSFIRAGGNTIYF
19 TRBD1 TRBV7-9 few CASSLARMTGRGANEKLFF
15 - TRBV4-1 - CASSQDISAHNEQFF
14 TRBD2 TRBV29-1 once CSVSLAGGRREQYF
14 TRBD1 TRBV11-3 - CASSYRGPNTEAFF
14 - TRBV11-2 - CASSFRWGDTEAFF